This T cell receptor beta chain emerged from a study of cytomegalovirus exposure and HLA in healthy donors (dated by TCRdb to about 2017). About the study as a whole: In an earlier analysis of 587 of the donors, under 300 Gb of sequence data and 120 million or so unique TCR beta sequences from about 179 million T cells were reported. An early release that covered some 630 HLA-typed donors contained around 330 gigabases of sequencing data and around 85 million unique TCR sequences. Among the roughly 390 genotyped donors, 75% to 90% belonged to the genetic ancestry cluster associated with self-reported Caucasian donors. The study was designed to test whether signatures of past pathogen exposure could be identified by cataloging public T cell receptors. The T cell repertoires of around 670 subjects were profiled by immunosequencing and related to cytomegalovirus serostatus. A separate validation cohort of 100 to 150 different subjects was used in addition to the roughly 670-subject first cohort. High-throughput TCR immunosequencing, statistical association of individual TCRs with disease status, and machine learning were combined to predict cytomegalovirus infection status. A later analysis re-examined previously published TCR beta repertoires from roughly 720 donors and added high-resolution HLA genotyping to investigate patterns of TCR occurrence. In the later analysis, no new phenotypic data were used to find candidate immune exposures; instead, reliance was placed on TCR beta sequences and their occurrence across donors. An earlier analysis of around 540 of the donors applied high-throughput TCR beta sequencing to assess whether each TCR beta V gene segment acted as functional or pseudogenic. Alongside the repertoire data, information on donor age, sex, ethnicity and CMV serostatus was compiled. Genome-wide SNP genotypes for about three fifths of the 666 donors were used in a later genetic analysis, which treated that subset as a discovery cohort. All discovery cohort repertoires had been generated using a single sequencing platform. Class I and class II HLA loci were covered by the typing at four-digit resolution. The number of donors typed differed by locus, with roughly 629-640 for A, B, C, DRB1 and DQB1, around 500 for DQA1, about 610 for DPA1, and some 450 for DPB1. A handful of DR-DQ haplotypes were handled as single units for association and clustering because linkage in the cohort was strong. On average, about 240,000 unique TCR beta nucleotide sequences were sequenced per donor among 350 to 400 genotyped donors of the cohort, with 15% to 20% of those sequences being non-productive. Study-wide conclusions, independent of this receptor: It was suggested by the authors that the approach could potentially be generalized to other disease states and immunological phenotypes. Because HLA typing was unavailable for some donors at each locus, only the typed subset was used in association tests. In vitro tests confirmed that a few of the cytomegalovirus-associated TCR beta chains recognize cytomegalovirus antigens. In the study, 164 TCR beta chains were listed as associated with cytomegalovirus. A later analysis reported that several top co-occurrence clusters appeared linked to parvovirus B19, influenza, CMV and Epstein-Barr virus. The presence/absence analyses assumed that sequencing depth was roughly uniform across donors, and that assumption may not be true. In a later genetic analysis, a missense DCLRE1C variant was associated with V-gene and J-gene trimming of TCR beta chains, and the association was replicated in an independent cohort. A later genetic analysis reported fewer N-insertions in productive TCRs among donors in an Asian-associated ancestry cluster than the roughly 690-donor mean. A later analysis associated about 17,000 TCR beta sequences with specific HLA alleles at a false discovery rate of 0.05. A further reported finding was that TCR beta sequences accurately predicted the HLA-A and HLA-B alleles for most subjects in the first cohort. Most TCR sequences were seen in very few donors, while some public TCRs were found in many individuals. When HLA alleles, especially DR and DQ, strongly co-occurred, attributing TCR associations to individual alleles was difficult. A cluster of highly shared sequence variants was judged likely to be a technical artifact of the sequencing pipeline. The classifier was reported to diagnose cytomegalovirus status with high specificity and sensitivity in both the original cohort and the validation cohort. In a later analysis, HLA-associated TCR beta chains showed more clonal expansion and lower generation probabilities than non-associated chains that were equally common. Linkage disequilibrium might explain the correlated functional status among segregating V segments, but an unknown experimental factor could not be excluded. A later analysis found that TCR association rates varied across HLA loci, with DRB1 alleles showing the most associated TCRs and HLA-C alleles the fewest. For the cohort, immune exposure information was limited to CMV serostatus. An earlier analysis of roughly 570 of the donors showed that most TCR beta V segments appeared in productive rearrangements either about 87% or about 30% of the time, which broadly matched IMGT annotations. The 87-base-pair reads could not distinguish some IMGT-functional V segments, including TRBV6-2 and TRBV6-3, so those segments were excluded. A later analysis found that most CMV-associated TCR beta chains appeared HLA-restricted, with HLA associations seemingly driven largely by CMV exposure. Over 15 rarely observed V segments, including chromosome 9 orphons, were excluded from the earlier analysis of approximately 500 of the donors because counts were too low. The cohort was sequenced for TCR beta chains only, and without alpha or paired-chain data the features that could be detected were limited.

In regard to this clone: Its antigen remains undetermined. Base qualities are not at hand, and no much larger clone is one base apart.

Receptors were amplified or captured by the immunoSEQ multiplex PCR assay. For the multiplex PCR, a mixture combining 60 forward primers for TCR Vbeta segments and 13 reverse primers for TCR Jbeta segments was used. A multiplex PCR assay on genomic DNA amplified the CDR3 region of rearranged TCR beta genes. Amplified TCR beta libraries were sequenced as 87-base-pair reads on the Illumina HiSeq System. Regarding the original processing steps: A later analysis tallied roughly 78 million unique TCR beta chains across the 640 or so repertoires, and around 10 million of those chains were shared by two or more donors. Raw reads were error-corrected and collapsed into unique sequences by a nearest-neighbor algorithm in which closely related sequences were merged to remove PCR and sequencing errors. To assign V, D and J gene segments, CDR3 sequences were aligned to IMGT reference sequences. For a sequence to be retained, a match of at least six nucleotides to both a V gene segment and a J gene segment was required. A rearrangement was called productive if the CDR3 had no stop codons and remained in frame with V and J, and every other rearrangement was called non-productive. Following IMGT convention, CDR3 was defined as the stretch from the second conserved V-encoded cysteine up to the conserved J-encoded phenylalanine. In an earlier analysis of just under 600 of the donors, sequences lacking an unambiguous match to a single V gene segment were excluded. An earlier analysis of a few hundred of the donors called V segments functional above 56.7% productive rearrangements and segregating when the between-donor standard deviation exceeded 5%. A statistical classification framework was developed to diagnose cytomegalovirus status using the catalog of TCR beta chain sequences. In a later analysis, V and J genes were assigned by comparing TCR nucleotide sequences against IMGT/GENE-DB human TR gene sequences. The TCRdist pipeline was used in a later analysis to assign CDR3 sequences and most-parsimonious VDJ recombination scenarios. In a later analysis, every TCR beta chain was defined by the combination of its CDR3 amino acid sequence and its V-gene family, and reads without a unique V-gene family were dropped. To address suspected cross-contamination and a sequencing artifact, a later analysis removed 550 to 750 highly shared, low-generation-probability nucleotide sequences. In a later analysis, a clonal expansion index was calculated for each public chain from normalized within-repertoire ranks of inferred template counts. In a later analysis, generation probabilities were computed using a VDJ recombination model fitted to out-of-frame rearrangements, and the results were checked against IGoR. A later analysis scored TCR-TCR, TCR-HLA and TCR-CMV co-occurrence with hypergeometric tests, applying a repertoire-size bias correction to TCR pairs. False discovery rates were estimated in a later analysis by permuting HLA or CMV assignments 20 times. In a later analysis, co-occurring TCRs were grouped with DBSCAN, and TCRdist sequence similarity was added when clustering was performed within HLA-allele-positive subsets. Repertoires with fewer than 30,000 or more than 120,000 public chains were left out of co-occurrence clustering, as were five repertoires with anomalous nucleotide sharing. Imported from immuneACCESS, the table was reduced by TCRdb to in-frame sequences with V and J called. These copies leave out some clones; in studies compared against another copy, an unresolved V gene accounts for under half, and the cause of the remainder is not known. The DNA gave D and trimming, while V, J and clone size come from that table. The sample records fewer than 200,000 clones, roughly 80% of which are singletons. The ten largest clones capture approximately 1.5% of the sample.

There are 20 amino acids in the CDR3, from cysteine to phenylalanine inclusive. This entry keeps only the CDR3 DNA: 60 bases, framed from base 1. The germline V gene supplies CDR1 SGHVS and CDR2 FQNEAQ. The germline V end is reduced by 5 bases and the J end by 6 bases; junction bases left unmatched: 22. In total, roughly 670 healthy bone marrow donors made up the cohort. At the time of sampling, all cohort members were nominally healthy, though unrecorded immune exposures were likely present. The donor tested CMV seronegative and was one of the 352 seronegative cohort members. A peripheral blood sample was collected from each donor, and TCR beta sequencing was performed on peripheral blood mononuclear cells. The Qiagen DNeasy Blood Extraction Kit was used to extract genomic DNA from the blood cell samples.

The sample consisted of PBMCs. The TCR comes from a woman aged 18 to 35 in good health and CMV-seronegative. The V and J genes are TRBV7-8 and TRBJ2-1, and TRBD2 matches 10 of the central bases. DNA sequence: TGTGCCAGCAGCGCCTGGGCTAGCGGGAGTCCGTTTAGGGGAGTCAATGAGCAGTTCTTC. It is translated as CASSAWASGSPFRGVNEQFF.